A single T cell receptor (beta chain) is shown here with its context. This entry comes from a study of blood T cell repertoires in COVID-19. Overall study: The analysed material was cDNA or gDNA that came from T cells, B-cell-depleted T cells, or PBMCs.

Participant age was about 18 to 89 years, and participants resided in about two dozen US areas. CDR1 SGHTA and CDR2 FQGNSA come from the germline V gene. This CDR3 is built from 14 residues. Trimming stripped 5 bases from V and 9 bases from J, with 17 bases between. In the original workflow: Estimated nucleated cell counts came from reference gene primer amplification. Data came from immunoSEQ multiplex PCR; TCRdb stores just in-frame clones and leaves some out. V and J calls and clone size follow that table, whereas D and trimming were derived from the DNA. The table lists approximately 180,000 clones, about 77% of them singletons.

V is TRBV7-2 and J is TRBJ2-4; a possible D gene is TRBD1 (6 bases). The sequencing input was PBMCs or T cells enriched from blood (not recorded which). This TCR came from a woman aged 45-59 years with acute COVID-19. The CDR3 bases are TGTGCCAGCAGCCCCTCTGAGCAGGGGAGCATTCAGTACTTC. It encodes CASSPSEQGSIQYF.